One and the same sample provided the 20 T cell receptor beta chains below, sequenced in a study of PD-L1 blockade in urothelial cancer (TCRdb year 2017). Receptor amplification or capture employed the immunoSEQ multiplex PCR assay. Entries here come from immuneACCESS through TCRdb and include only in-frame sequences with V and J called. Some clones fail to appear in such tables; in the studies checked, an unresolved V gene covers under half of the shortfall, and the cause of the remainder is unknown. In this sample the table shows about 30,000 clones, 75% to 90% of which occur a single time. The top ten clonotypes cover 3% to 4.5% of the sample. The starting material was PBMCs, obtained around atezolizumab (anti-PD-L1) treatment. Receptors originate from a man aged 50 to 60 with urothelial cancer.

Here the CDR3 reads CASSPGQGVLGELFF. DNA for the CDR3: TGTGCCAGCTCACCAGGACAGGGGGTCCTCGGGGAGCTGTTTTTT. The chain links TRBV18 to TRBJ2-2; 10 bases match TRBD1. In germline, CDR1 is KGHSH, CDR2 LQKENI. The CDR3 spans 15 residues. The trim removed 2 bases at V and 7 bases at J, leaving 4 bases unmatched.

The CDR3 bases are TGTGCCTGGGGGACAGGGTCCTATGGCTACACCTTC. Amino acids: CAWGTGSYGYTF. V usage is TRBV30 and J usage is TRBJ1-2; the match to TRBD1 covers 9 bases. This CDR3 has 12 residues. Per the germline V gene, CDR1 is GTSNPN and CDR2 is SVGIG (reference sequence). V dropped 5 bases and J dropped 4; count of bases not matched to a gene: 2.

V is TRBV10-2 and J is TRBJ2-7, with 9 bases matching TRBD1. Germline assignment: CDR1 WSHSY and CDR2 SAAADI. Trimming at V came to 5 bases and at J to 7 bases, leaving 9 bases not matched to a gene. This CDR3 spans 14 amino acids. CDR3 in amino acids: CASSLDRGDREQYF. The CDR3 DNA sequence: TGCGCCAGCAGTCTAGACAGGGGGGATAGGGAGCAGTACTTC.

This chain joins TRBV30 and TRBJ2-1, with TRBD2 matching over 7 bases. The CDR3 extends over 13 amino acids. Germline CDR1 is GTSNPN and CDR2 is SVGIG (reference sequence). The V gene end was trimmed by 5 bases and the J gene end by 5 bases; junction bases not matched to a gene: 6. The CDR3 nucleotides are TGTGCCTGGCCTAGCGGACCTAACAATGAGCAGTTCTTC. This encodes CAWPSGPNNEQFF.

This clone was observed a few times. The V gene is TRBV9, the J gene TRBJ1-1; 9 bases map to TRBD1. This CDR3 comprises 14 residues. V was clipped by 2 bases and J by 2 bases; unmatched bases: 1. Germline CDR1 is SGDLS and CDR2 is YYNGEE. The CDR3 region is CASSVGQGNTEAFF. The CDR3 DNA follows: TGTGCCAGCAGCGTGGGACAGGGAAACACTGAAGCTTTCTTT. The whole variable domain, filled in from reference TRBV9 and TRBJ1-1, reads DSGVTQTPKHLITATGQRVTLRCSPRSGDLSVYWYQQSLDQGLQFLIQYYNGEERAKGNILERFSAQQFPDLHSELNLSSLELGDSALYFCASSVGQGNTEAFFGQGTRLTVV.

A few counts support this clone. This chain joins TRBV7-9 and TRBJ1-4; D uncertain. Germline V gives CDR1 SEHNR, CDR2 FQNEAQ (reference sequence). The CDR3 runs 11 residues. The V end was cut by 5 bases, the J end by 7 bases, with 5 bases between. CDR3 residues: CASSESEKLFF. The CDR3 coding sequence is TGTGCCAGCAGCGAGAGTGAAAAACTGTTTTTT.

The rearrangement links TRBV7-9 to TRBJ2-2; a possible D gene is TRBD1 (5 bases). V lost 7 bases to trimming and J lost 0 bases, with 21 bases between them. The CDR3 loop spans 18 amino acids. The germline CDR1 and CDR2 sequences are SEHNR and FQNEAQ (reference sequence). The CDR3 DNA follows: TGTGCCAGCAAACGAAATCGGATAGGGGCCCCGAACACCGGGGAGCTGTTTTTT. Translating it yields CASKRNRIGAPNTGELFF.

The chain couples TRBV5-6 to TRBJ2-3, with 9 bases that match TRBD1. The length of the CDR3 is 15 residues. V gave up 5 bases and J gave up 4 bases; unmatched junction bases: 8. The germline V gene has CDR1 SGHDT and CDR2 YYEEEE. The CDR3 DNA reads as TGTGCCAGCAGTTTACCGGGACAGGGCTCAGATACGCAGTATTTT. It yields the protein CASSLPGQGSDTQYF.

The V gene is TRBV15, the J gene TRBJ1-4; D not resolved. CDR1 and CDR2 (germline): LNHNV, YYDKDF (reference sequence). V was trimmed by 0 bases and J by 4 bases, leaving 12 bases between them. There are 16 residues in the CDR3. This CDR3 reads CATSRDFPGINEKLFF. In nucleotides, the CDR3 is TGTGCCACCAGCAGAGATTTTCCGGGGATTAATGAAAAACTGTTTTTT.

The chain recombines TRBV28 with TRBJ1-1; D is uncertain. V dropped 2 bases and J dropped 1 base, with 8 bases sitting between them. The CDR3 consists of 14 residues. Germline V gene data show CDR1 as MDHEN and CDR2 as SYDVKM. The CDR3 loop reads CASSLPQENTEAFF. The DNA of the CDR3 is TGTGCCAGCAGTTTACCACAAGAGAACACTGAAGCTTTCTTT. Drawing the rest from reference TRBV28 and TRBJ1-1, the complete variable domain is DVKVTQSSRYLVKRTGEKVFLECVQDMDHENMFWYRQDPGLGLRLIYFSYDVKMKEKGDIPEGYSVSREKKERFSLILESASTNQTSMYLCASSLPQENTEAFFGQGTRLTVV.

The chain employs TRBV4-3 and TRBJ2-3, with 7 bases aligning to TRBD2. CDR1 is LGHNA, CDR2 YSLEER, per germline. This CDR3 comprises 15 residues. V was clipped by 5 bases and J by 3 bases; unmatched bases: 8. The CDR3 nucleotides are TGCGCCAGCAGCTCCACCGGGGGAGGGACAGATACGCAGTATTTT. This gives the protein CASSSTGGGTDTQYF.

The CDR3 here is CASSYQPAADEQYF. The CDR3 nucleotides are TGTGCCAGCAGTTACCAACCAGCGGCGGACGAGCAGTACTTC. This chain connects TRBV6-5 to TRBJ2-7; possible D gene TRBD2, 5 bases. The CDR3 extends over 14 amino acids. Germline lookup yields CDR1 MNHEY and CDR2 SVGAGI. With 2 bases removed from V and 5 bases from J, the gap between germline ends came to 13 bases.

The chain carries TRBV9 and TRBJ2-2, with 8 bases lining up with TRBD2. V lost 2 bases to trimming and J lost 5 bases; unmatched junction nucleotides: 5. The CDR3 has 15 amino acids. Germline V gives CDR1 SGDLS, CDR2 YYNGEE. The CDR3 protein is CASSVRSGSTGELFF. Written as DNA, the CDR3 is TGTGCCAGCAGCGTGCGGAGCGGGAGTACCGGGGAGCTGTTTTTT.

The chain carries TRBV2 and TRBJ1-6; D perhaps matches TRBD1 (5 bases). The CDR3 is 12 residues long. The V gene lost 11 bases and the J gene lost 9 bases, with 14 bases spanning the gap. The germline CDR1 and CDR2 sequences are SNHLY and FYNNEI. CDR3 sequence (DNA): TGTGCCGGCCAGGGTTTCGGTTCACCCCTCCACTTT. It translates to CAGQGFGSPLHF.

The chain employs TRBV2 and TRBJ2-3, with 8 bases that match TRBD2. Germline CDR1 SNHLY, CDR2 FYNNEI. This CDR3 has 16 amino acids. The V and J ends lost 6 bases and 3 bases, in that order; junction bases with no gene match: 11. CDR3 residues: CASSLIAGSRTDTQYF. CDR3 sequence (DNA): TGTGCCAGCAGCCTTATAGCGGGGTCGAGAACAGATACGCAGTATTTT.

This rearrangement joins TRBV6-5 to TRBJ2-3; TRBD2 agrees at 9 bases. Germline assignment: CDR1 MNHEY and CDR2 SVGAGI. The CDR3 extends over 16 amino acids. J lost 4 bases, V lost 0 bases, and 5 bases had no gene match. Here the CDR3 DNA reads TGTGCCAGCAGTTACTCGATAGCGGGAGCTTCAGATACGCAGTATTTT. Protein sequence: CASSYSIAGASDTQYF.

The chain uses TRBV11-2 and TRBJ2-1; TRBD1 agrees at 9 bases. Germline assignment: CDR1 SGHAT and CDR2 FQNNGV. V shed 5 bases and J 1 base; nucleotides not matched to a gene: 6. The CDR3 is made up of 16 amino acids. Here the CDR3 reads CASSAYRGQSYNEQFF. As DNA, the CDR3 is TGTGCCAGCAGCGCCTACAGGGGGCAGTCCTACAATGAGCAGTTCTTC.

The J gene is TRBJ2-1, the V gene TRBV25-1; D perhaps matches TRBD1 (5 bases). The germline V and J ends were trimmed by 3 bases and 6 bases, with 18 bases remaining between them. The germline CDR1 and CDR2 sequences are MGHDK and SYGVNS. This CDR3 has 16 residues. Here the CDR3 DNA reads TGTGCCAGCAGTGACCCTCGACAGCCTAACGGCAATGAGCAGTTCTTC. Amino acid sequence: CASSDPRQPNGNEQFF.

The rearrangement links TRBV12-5 to TRBJ2-5, with TRBD1 matching over 7 bases. Germline V gene sequence: CDR1 LGHNT, CDR2 FRNRAP. The CDR3 sequence is 18 residues long. V lost 1 base, J lost 0 bases, and 11 bases stayed unmatched. This CDR3 is CASGLALADRTYQETQYF. CDR3 nucleotides: TGTGCTAGTGGTTTGGCACTCGCGGACAGGACGTACCAAGAGACCCAGTACTTC.

This sequence joins TRBV7-9 and TRBJ1-5, with TRBD1 matching 7 bases. V lost 6 bases and J lost 4; bases outside the gene matches: 6. Germline CDR1 is SEHNR and CDR2 is FQNEAQ (reference sequence). This CDR3 has 14 amino acids. In nucleotides, the CDR3 is TGTGCCAGCAGTCGGACAGGTGAGAATCAGCCCCAGCATTTT. Protein product: CASSRTGENQPQHF.